The clone carrying this T cell receptor beta chain was seen more than once but under ten times. TCRdb passed the 5' RACE reads through MiXCR, listing each CDR3 protein once. The data hold over 65,000 distinct CDR3 sequences, with 13% observed a single time. This sample is drawn from a study of T cells after yellow fever vaccination. Study results and caveats: A large majority of primary-vaccination clones showed up again after the booster (96% CD4, 75% to 90% CD8).

Germline CDR1 SNHLY, CDR2 FYNNEI. The CDR3 consists of 14 residues. With 8 bases removed from V and 9 bases from J, the gap between germline ends came to 20 bases. This chain connects TRBV2 to TRBJ2-1; perhaps TRBD1 as D (6 bases). This specimen consisted of CD8+ T cells not binding an NS4B(214-222) dextramer, sorted from PBMCs, obtained about 21 days after the first yellow fever vaccination. This sequence originates from a man between 18 and 35 years old who received the YFV17D yellow fever vaccine. The CDR3 is CASPPGQDPGEQFF. The CDR3 coding sequence is TGTGCCAGCCCCCCGGGACAAGACCCTGGTGAGCAGTTCTTC.